Shown below are 16 T cell receptor beta chains from a single sample sequenced in a study of blood T cell repertoires in COVID-19. Measured with immunoSEQ multiplex PCR; TCRdb has only the in-frame clones, and not every one. This sample has a few hundred thousand clones; approximately 87% occur once, and the top ten carry 10%. Sequenced input: PBMCs or T cells enriched from blood (not recorded which). These receptors came from a woman in her forties or fifties who had recovered from COVID-19.

This chain connects TRBV9 to TRBJ2-1; 14 bases agree with TRBD2. Germline loops: CDR1 SGDLS, CDR2 YYNGEE. There are 18 residues in the CDR3. V gave up 3 bases and J gave up 2 bases; unmatched junction bases: 7. DNA of the CDR3: TGTGCCAGCAGCGCCGGACTAGCGGGGGGCACCCCCTACAATGAGCAGTTCTTC. Its translation: CASSAGLAGGTPYNEQFF.

The genes are TRBV7-3 and TRBJ2-3, with a possible D match to TRBD2 (5 bases). V was clipped by 5 bases and J by 4 bases, with 13 bases between them. The CDR3 consists of 14 residues. Germline CDR1 SGHTA, CDR2 FQGTGA. The CDR3 reads CASSPGIGADTQYF. As DNA, the CDR3 is TGTGCCAGCAGCCCGGGTATCGGGGCAGATACGCAGTATTTT.

The rearrangement uses TRBV4-2 and TRBJ1-2; the D is unclear. Trimming pared 3 bases from V and 3 bases from J, leaving 14 bases between. This CDR3 comprises 15 residues. Germline V gene lookup returns CDR1 LGHNA and CDR2 YNFKEQ. In DNA, the CDR3 is TGTGCCAGCAGCCATGAAGACAACGGATACTATGGCTACACCTTC. Translated: CASSHEDNGYYGYTF.

The chain uses TRBV18 and TRBJ1-3, with a weak D call TRBD1 (5 bases). Germline V CDR1 and CDR2: KGHSH, LQKENI. The CDR3 has 18 residues. Trimming took off 3 bases at V and 1 base at J, with 19 bases between the two ends. Written as DNA, the CDR3 is TGTGCCAGCTCACCTAAGCCAGGGTTGCGTGGGTCTGGAAACACCATATATTTT. It is translated as CASSPKPGLRGSGNTIYF.

V and J are TRBV13 and TRBJ2-5; perhaps TRBD1 as D (5 bases). V lost 6 bases and J 1 base, leaving 12 bases between the germline ends. Germline-derived CDR1 and CDR2 are PRHDT and FYEKMQ (reference sequence). CDR3 size: 14 residues. The CDR3 coding sequence is TGTGCCAGCAGTTCTAGGGGTCCCCAAGAGACCCAGTACTTC. This gives the protein CASSSRGPQETQYF.

The chain joins TRBV2 to TRBJ2-1; no clear D. Trimming removed 4 bases at V and 0 bases at J, with 7 bases between. The germline V gene encodes CDR1 SNHLY and CDR2 FYNNEI. The CDR3 consists of 14 residues. Written as DNA, the CDR3 is TGTGCCAGCAGTGTTATTTTCTCCTACAATGAGCAGTTCTTC. It encodes CASSVIFSYNEQFF.

This CDR3 reads CASSSGHRVETQYF. Here the CDR3 DNA reads TGTGCCAGCAGTTCGGGACACCGAGTCGAGACCCAGTACTTC. This chain connects TRBV28 to TRBJ2-5, with a weak D call TRBD1 (6 bases). V was trimmed by 4 bases and J by 5 bases, leaving 14 bases between them. Germline V gene data show CDR1 as MDHEN and CDR2 as SYDVKM. The CDR3 is made up of 14 amino acids.

This chain joins TRBV19 and TRBJ1-1, with 11 bases aligning to TRBD1. The CDR3 spans 15 residues. Per the germline V gene, CDR1 is LNHDA and CDR2 is SQIVND (reference sequence). After removal of 1 base from V and 6 bases from J, the junction contained 4 bases not matched to a gene. The CDR3 spells CASSIGTGGAPEAFF. The DNA for the CDR3 is TGTGCCAGTAGTATAGGGACAGGGGGCGCCCCTGAAGCTTTCTTT.

V and J are TRBV19 and TRBJ1-4; 8 nucleotides agree with TRBD1. Germline V gene data show CDR1 as LNHDA and CDR2 as SQIVND (reference sequence). The CDR3 totals 15 residues. The junction had 6 bases not matched to a gene; V was cut back by 5 bases and J by 4 bases. CDR3 DNA: TGTGCCAGTAGTTCAACAGGGGGTGATAATGAAAAACTGTTTTTT. Translating it yields CASSSTGGDNEKLFF. Variable domain in full (rest from reference TRBV19 and TRBJ1-4): DGGITQSPKYLFRKEGQNVTLSCEQNLNHDAMYWYRQDPGQGLRLIYYSQIVNDFQKGDIAEGYSVSREKKESFPLTVTSAQKNPTAFYLCASSSTGGDNEKLFFGSGTQLSVL.

This rearrangement joins TRBV18 to TRBJ1-2; D possibly corresponds to TRBD1 (5 bases). CDR3 size: 14 residues. The germline CDR1 and CDR2 sequences are KGHSH and LQKENI. Trimming cost V 0 bases and J 5 bases, with 10 bases left between them. The CDR3 loop reads CASSPPGRTYGYTF. DNA for the CDR3: TGTGCCAGCTCACCACCGGGGCGAACTTATGGCTACACCTTC.

The chain combines TRBV28 with TRBJ1-2; the match to TRBD1 covers 9 bases. This CDR3 is built from 18 residues. Germline CDR1 MDHEN, CDR2 SYDVKM. With 5 bases clipped from V and 0 bases from J, the junction kept 13 bases outside the gene matches. The CDR3 here is CASSPGRGQGNPNYGYTF. The CDR3 DNA reads TGTGCCAGCAGTCCGGGAAGGGGACAGGGCAATCCTAACTATGGCTACACCTTC.

The chain carries TRBV5-4 and TRBJ2-2; perhaps TRBD1 as D (7 bases). The V and J ends lost 4 bases and 0 bases respectively, with 16 bases between them. This CDR3 contains 17 residues. Germline V gives CDR1 SGHNT, CDR2 YYREEE (reference sequence). The CDR3 sequence: CASSRGTVRANTGELFF. CDR3 coding DNA: TGTGCCAGCAGCCGCGGGACAGTCAGAGCGAACACCGGGGAGCTGTTTTTT.

Only a few counts were recorded for this clone. This chain joins TRBV19 and TRBJ2-7; 9 positions agree with TRBD1. Germline V CDR1 and CDR2: LNHDA, SQIVND (reference sequence). The V gene end was trimmed by 1 base and the J gene end by 2 bases; junction bases not matched to a gene: 3. The length of the CDR3 is 15 residues. The DNA for the CDR3 is TGTGCCAGTAGTATAGCGTGGGACAGGGCCTACGAGCAGTACTTC. It encodes CASSIAWDRAYEQYF.

The chain couples TRBV19 to TRBJ2-7; tentatively, D is TRBD2 (5 bases). The CDR3 is 13 residues long. CDR1 and CDR2 from the germline V gene are LNHDA and SQIVND (reference sequence). Trimming removed 4 bases from V and 3 bases from J, with 10 bases in between. The CDR3 DNA reads TGTGCCAGTAGTACGGGAACTAGCTACGAGCAGTACTTC. This gives the protein CASSTGTSYEQYF.

This clone was picked up a small number of times. The rearrangement joins TRBV19 to TRBJ1-2; 8 positions match TRBD1. The germline V gene has CDR1 LNHDA and CDR2 SQIVND (reference sequence). The CDR3 has 13 amino acids. V lost 9 bases, J lost 6 bases, and 9 bases stayed unmatched. As DNA, the CDR3 is TGTGCCAGCGAGGGACAGGCAGGGAATGGCTACACCTTC. Translated, it gives CASEGQAGNGYTF.

This clone was counted many times. V and J are TRBV4-1 and TRBJ1-4; 7 nucleotides line up with TRBD1. V gave up 4 bases and J gave up 5 bases; unmatched junction bases: 4. Per the germline V gene, CDR1 is MGHRA and CDR2 is YSYEKL. The CDR3 is 14 residues long. The CDR3 DNA follows: TGCGCCAGCAGCCTAGGACAGGTGAATGAAAAACTGTTTTTT. It is translated as CASSLGQVNEKLFF.